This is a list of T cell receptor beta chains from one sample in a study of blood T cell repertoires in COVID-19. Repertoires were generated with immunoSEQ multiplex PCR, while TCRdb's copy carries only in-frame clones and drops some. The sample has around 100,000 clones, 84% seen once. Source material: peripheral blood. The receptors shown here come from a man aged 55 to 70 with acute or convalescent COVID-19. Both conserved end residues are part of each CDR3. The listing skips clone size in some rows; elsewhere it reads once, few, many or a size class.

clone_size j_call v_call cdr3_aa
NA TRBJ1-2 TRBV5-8 CASSLQDRGNYGYTF
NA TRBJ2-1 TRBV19 CASSLTGTPLNEQFF
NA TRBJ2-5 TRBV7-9 CASSLGASAQTQYF
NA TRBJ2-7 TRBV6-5 CASSYSISSPYEQYF
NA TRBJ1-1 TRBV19 CASSRSGATEAFF
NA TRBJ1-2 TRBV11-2 CASSPHLGGEGYTF
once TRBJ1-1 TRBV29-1 CSVVSEFGQGSRAEAFF
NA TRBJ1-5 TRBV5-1 CASSLDRGAGQPQHF
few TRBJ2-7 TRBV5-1 CASSWIFVTGSYEQYF
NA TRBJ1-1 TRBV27 CASSLSMNTEAFF
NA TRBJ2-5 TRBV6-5 CASSYATGLSETQYF
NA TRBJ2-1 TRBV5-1 CASSLTSGRSYNEQFF
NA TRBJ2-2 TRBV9 CASNVGGQGSTGELFF
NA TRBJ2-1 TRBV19 CSVAYSSYNEQFF
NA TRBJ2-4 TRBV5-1 CASSEGHLNIQYF
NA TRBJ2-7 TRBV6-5 CASSYSGGLTYEQYF
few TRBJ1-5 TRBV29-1 CSVEETGGNQPQHF
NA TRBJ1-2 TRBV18 CASSPTGSGYTF
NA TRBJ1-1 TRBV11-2 CASSRRGVWSEAFF
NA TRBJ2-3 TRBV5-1 CASSPSGRTSTDTQYF
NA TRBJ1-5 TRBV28 CASRGPGDNQPQHF
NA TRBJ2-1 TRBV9 CASSGWTSGNQFSYNEQFF
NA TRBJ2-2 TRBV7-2 CASSYQGLWNTGELFF
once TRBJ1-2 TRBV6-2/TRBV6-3 CASSSPGQGFYGYTF
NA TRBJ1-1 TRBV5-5 CASRGTGAMNTEAFF
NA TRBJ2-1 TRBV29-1 CSVILAGYNEQFF
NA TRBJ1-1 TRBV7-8 CASSLVQGSTEAFF
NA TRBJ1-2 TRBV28 CATPVRGAASNYGYTF
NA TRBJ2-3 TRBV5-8 CASSLIAGADTQYF
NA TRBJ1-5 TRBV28 CASSFPRYRRGPGPQHF
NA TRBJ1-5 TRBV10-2 CASWKGPSNQPQHF
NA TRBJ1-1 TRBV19 CASSVAGAVAYGNTEAFF
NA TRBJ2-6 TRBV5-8 CASSLPGHSGANVLTF
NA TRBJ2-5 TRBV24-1 CATSDRSGTLQETQYF
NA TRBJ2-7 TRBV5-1 CASSLQGQYYEQYF
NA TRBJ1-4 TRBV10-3 CACRGIDEKLFF
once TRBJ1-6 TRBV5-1 CASSWDRSRGALHF
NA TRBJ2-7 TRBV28 CASSLPTVYEQYF
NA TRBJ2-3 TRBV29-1 CSVATGRTDTQYF
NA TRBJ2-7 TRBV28 CATYKAGRNEQYF
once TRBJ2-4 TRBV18 CASSPPSKGAVAKNIQYF
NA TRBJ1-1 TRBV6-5 CASSLTSNTEAFF
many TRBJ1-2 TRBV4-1 CASSQDGPYGYTF
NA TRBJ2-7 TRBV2 CASSTLAGYEQYF
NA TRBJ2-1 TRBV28 CASEMRRNYNEQFF
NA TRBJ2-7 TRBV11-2 CASSFLRQGGHEQYF
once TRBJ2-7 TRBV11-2 CASSLTSGISYEQYF
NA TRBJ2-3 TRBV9 CASSVSGTSAPDTQYF